What follows are 27 T cell receptor beta chains derived from one specimen sequenced in a study of blood T cell repertoires in COVID-19. Only in-frame clones appear in the TCRdb table, and some are missing; sequencing was by immunoSEQ multiplex PCR. The data hold some 250,000 clones, with 82% observed a single time. The sequenced material came from peripheral blood. All receptors come from a woman aged 18-35 years with acute or convalescent COVID-19.

The V gene is TRBV6-6, the J gene TRBJ2-7; TRBD2 agrees at 8 bases. J gave up 4 bases and V 1 base, and 6 bases lay outside the gene matches. This CDR3 contains 15 residues. Germline values: CDR1 MNHNY, CDR2 SVGAGI (reference sequence). The CDR3, as DNA: TGTGCCAGCAGTTACTTATCGGGAGGGCCTTACGAGCAGTACTTC. Residues: CASSYLSGGPYEQYF.

V is TRBV13 and J is TRBJ1-4; 9 positions agree with TRBD1. Per germline, CDR1 PRHDT and CDR2 FYEKMQ (reference sequence). The CDR3 totals 15 residues. Unmatched junction bases numbered 6, after V lost 5 bases and J lost 5 bases. The CDR3 DNA reads TGTGCCAGCAGCCCCCCCGGACAGGGGAATGAAAAACTGTTTTTT. Protein: CASSPPGQGNEKLFF.

The V gene is TRBV7-9, the J gene TRBJ2-3; 11 bases align to TRBD2. Unmatched junction bases numbered 5, after V lost 1 base and J lost 14 bases. The CDR3 is made up of 13 amino acids. Per the germline V gene, CDR1 is SEHNR and CDR2 is FQNEAQ (reference sequence). This chain's CDR3 is CASSLGLAGMRYF. For the CDR3, the DNA is TGTGCCAGCAGCTTAGGACTAGCGGGAATGAGGTATTTT.

This clone is a singleton in its sample. The chain is built from TRBV18 and TRBJ2-1, with a weak D call TRBD2 (5 bases). CDR3 length: 20 residues. Germline V gene sequence: CDR1 KGHSH, CDR2 LQKENI. Between the trimmed V and J ends, which lost 0 bases and 2 bases, there was a span of 23 bases. The CDR3 sequence is CASSPPFSASRPLAYNEQFF. In DNA, the CDR3 is TGTGCCAGCTCACCACCCTTTTCGGCTAGCCGCCCCCTAGCCTACAATGAGCAGTTCTTC.

The V and J genes are TRBV6-5 and TRBJ1-3, with D hard to call. Germline values: CDR1 MNHEY, CDR2 SVGAGI. V lost 5 bases, J lost 0 bases, and 8 bases lay in between. CDR3 length: 14 amino acids. The CDR3 bases are TGTGCCAGCAGTCCCGGGTACTCTGGAAACACCATATATTTT. Translation gives CASSPGYSGNTIYF.

In nucleotides, the CDR3 is TGTGCCAGCAGGTCAACAGGGTTCAGTCAGCCCCAGCATTTT. It is translated as CASRSTGFSQPQHF. J is TRBJ1-5 and V is TRBV2; the D gene is possibly TRBD1 (6 bases). This CDR3 contains 14 residues. The germline gives CDR1 SNHLY, CDR2 FYNNEI. V shed 6 bases and J shed 6 bases, with 15 bases lying between them.

This clone has a handful of counts. V and J are TRBV2 and TRBJ1-6, with 7 bases identical to TRBD1. Losses at the gene ends were 6 bases for V and 10 bases for J; bases not matched to a gene: 3. Germline lookup yields CDR1 SNHLY and CDR2 FYNNEI. The CDR3 runs to 12 residues. This CDR3 is CASRDRRSPLHF. The CDR3 DNA reads TGTGCCAGCAGGGACAGGAGGTCACCCCTCCACTTT.

V is TRBV19 and J is TRBJ2-7, with D possibly matching TRBD1 (6 bases). V lost 4 bases and J lost 3, with 13 bases in between. The CDR3 covers 14 residues. CDR1 LNHDA and CDR2 SQIVND come from the germline V gene (reference sequence). The CDR3 region is CASSTAGTFYEQYF. CDR3 in DNA: TGTGCCAGTAGTACCGCCGGGACATTCTACGAGCAGTACTTC.

The chain employs TRBV5-6 and TRBJ2-7, with D perhaps TRBD1 (6 bases). Germline V gene data show CDR1 as SGHDT and CDR2 as YYEEEE. The CDR3 is made up of 14 amino acids. V lost 4 bases and J lost 2, with 13 bases in between. DNA of the CDR3: TGTGCCAGCAGCCAACTGACAGGTACCTACGAGCAGTACTTC. This encodes CASSQLTGTYEQYF.

This sequence joins TRBV5-1 and TRBJ2-7; 8 bases match TRBD1. The germline gives CDR1 SGHRS, CDR2 YFSETQ. This CDR3 has 14 amino acids. Trimming cost V 6 bases and J 3 bases; bases outside gene matches: 8. Here the CDR3 reads CASKSGTGFYEQYF. CDR3 nucleotide sequence: TGCGCCAGCAAATCCGGGACAGGCTTCTACGAGCAGTACTTC.

Only a few counts were recorded for this clone. This chain links TRBV6-6 with TRBJ2-7; 15 bases are a match to TRBD2. Germline CDR1 MNHNY, CDR2 SVGAGI (reference sequence). The CDR3 covers 21 residues. V was pared by 5 bases and J by 1 base, with 18 bases of the junction left unmatched. CDR3 sequence reads: CASSRIVTGTSGRFRSYEQYF. The CDR3 bases are TGTGCCAGCAGTCGCATCGTGACCGGGACTAGCGGGAGGTTTAGGTCCTACGAGCAGTACTTC.

This clone was counted a few times. The rearrangement joins TRBV27 to TRBJ1-1; D is unresolved. The CDR3 spans 13 residues. CDR1 MNHEY and CDR2 SMNVEV come from the germline V gene (reference sequence). Trimming left V 5 bases short and J 5 bases short, with 12 bases between. CDR3 sequence reads: CASSISTGTEAFF. The CDR3 nucleotides are TGTGCCAGCAGTATAAGCACCGGGACTGAAGCTTTCTTT.

The chain is built from TRBV5-1 and TRBJ1-2; TRBD1 is a possible D gene (6 bases). The CDR3 sequence is 15 residues long. CDR1 is SGHRS and CDR2 is YFSETQ in the germline V gene. Between the trimmed V and J ends, which lost 5 bases and 6 bases, there was a span of 20 bases. For the CDR3, the DNA is TGCGCCAGCAGTTTCAACCAACAGGGTTCTGATGGCTACACCTTC. Its protein product is CASSFNQQGSDGYTF.

This chain connects TRBV27 to TRBJ1-2; TRBD1 aligns across 7 bases. Germline trimming cut 6 bases from V and 6 bases from J; bases unmatched to any gene: 7. CDR1 and CDR2 from the germline V gene are MNHEY and SMNVEV (reference sequence). There are 13 residues in the CDR3. The CDR3 loop is CASSYKGGDGYTF. CDR3 bases: TGTGCCAGCAGCTACAAAGGGGGCGATGGCTACACCTTC.

The chain employs TRBV5-1 and TRBJ2-5, with a weak D call TRBD1 (6 bases). The CDR3 is made up of 16 amino acids. V was cut by 5 bases and J by 6 bases, with 23 bases left in between. Germline V lookup: CDR1 SGHRS, CDR2 YFSETQ. In DNA, the CDR3 is TGCGCCAGCAGACCTGAACCGGGACAAACGTGGCAGACCCAGTACTTC. It specifies CASRPEPGQTWQTQYF.

This clone was detected a few times. The chain carries TRBV5-1 and TRBJ1-3; 8 nucleotides match TRBD1. The V gene end was trimmed by 4 bases and the J gene end by 4 bases; junction bases not matched to a gene: 7. This CDR3 spans 15 amino acids. Germline CDR1 is SGHRS and CDR2 is YFSETQ. The CDR3 nucleotides read TGCGCCAGCAGCAAGGCCGGGACAGGAGGAAACACCATATATTTT. Its protein is CASSKAGTGGNTIYF.

This CDR3 is CAISVGDRADDEQYF. The CDR3 DNA is TGTGCCATCAGTGTTGGGGACAGGGCTGACGACGAGCAGTACTTC. The chain carries TRBV10-3 and TRBJ2-7; 9 bases agree with TRBD1. The germline V gene encodes CDR1 ENHRY and CDR2 SYGVKD. Losses at the gene ends were 4 bases for V and 5 bases for J; bases not matched to a gene: 9. The CDR3 totals 15 residues.

This clone was found once. The genes are TRBV10-3 and TRBJ2-1; 8 bases map to TRBD2. The junction had 6 bases not matched to a gene; V was cut back by 0 bases and J by 8 bases. Per germline, CDR1 ENHRY and CDR2 SYGVKD. CDR3 length equals 15 residues. CDR3 protein: CAISESSGSGYEQFF. CDR3 DNA: TGTGCCATCAGTGAGTCCAGCGGGAGTGGCTATGAGCAGTTCTTC.

CDR3 in amino acids: CASLPLGGSGTNYEQYF. CDR3 bases: TGTGCCAGCCTCCCCCTCGGCGGGAGCGGGACAAACTACGAGCAGTACTTC. The chain is built from TRBV2 and TRBJ2-7; TRBD2 might be the D (7 bases). V lost 8 bases, J lost 3 bases, and 26 bases lay in between. The CDR3 is 17 amino acids. Germline CDR1 is SNHLY and CDR2 is FYNNEI. Looking up the rest from reference TRBV2 and TRBJ2-7 gives the full variable domain: EPEVTQTPSHQVTQMGQEVILRCVPISNHLYFYWYRQILGQKVEFLVSFYNNEISEKSEIFDDQFSVERPDGSNFTLKIRSTKLEDSAMYFCASLPLGGSGTNYEQYFGPGTRLTVT.

The chain has TRBV2 and TRBJ1-2; TRBD1 might be the D (5 bases). With 7 bases removed from V and 0 bases from J, the gap between germline ends came to 21 bases. Germline V gene data show CDR1 as SNHLY and CDR2 as FYNNEI. The CDR3 is 17 amino acids. The CDR3 sequence is CASISREERSPNYGYTF. CDR3 in DNA: TGTGCCAGCATTTCCAGGGAGGAGAGGAGCCCTAACTATGGCTACACCTTC.

The V call is TRBV5-1, the J call TRBJ2-7, with TRBD2 identical over 9 bases. Germline V gene sequence: CDR1 SGHRS, CDR2 YFSETQ. After removal of 0 bases from V and 3 bases from J, the junction contained 4 bases not matched to a gene. The CDR3 has 15 residues. CDR3 sequence: CASSLVAGELYEQYF. In DNA form, the CDR3 reads TGCGCCAGCAGCTTGGTAGCGGGAGAGCTCTACGAGCAGTACTTC.

This clone has a count of ten or more. V gene TRBV18 combines with J gene TRBJ2-1; 8 positions match TRBD1. This CDR3 spans 17 amino acids. Germline V CDR1 and CDR2: KGHSH, LQKENI. Losses at the gene ends were 2 bases for V and 0 bases for J; bases not matched to a gene: 6. The CDR3 region is CASSPNRGTGSYNEQFF. CDR3 nucleotides: TGTGCCAGCTCACCAAATAGAGGGACAGGCTCCTACAATGAGCAGTTCTTC.

The gene calls are TRBV10-2 and TRBJ1-1, with 8 bases matching TRBD1. Germline V lookup: CDR1 WSHSY, CDR2 SAAADI. The ends lost 6 bases at V and 10 bases at J; junction bases unmatched: 10. The CDR3 is 13 residues long. For the CDR3, the DNA is TGCGCCAGCAGACCCAGGGGGCGGGATGGAGCTTTCTTT. Amino acid sequence: CASRPRGRDGAFF.

V gene TRBV7-8 combines with J gene TRBJ2-6; D gene unclear. CDR1 and CDR2 from the germline V gene are SGHVS and FQNEAQ. This CDR3 is 17 amino acids long. Trimming removed 1 base from V and 2 bases from J, with 12 bases in between. The CDR3 bases are TGTGCCAGCAGCTTAGTTTCAGGTTTTACTGGGGCCAACGTCCTGACTTTC. Protein: CASSLVSGFTGANVLTF. The entire variable domain, with the rest obtained from reference TRBV7-8 and TRBJ2-6, is as follows: GAGVSQSPRYKVAKRGQDVALRCDPISGHVSLFWYQQALGQGPEFLTYFQNEAQLDKSGLPSDRFFAERPEGSVSTLKIQRTQQEDSAVYLCASSLVSGFTGANVLTFGAGSRLTVL.

V usage is TRBV4-1 and J usage is TRBJ2-1, with D unclear. With 10 bases removed from V and 3 bases from J, the gap between germline ends came to 10 bases. Germline loops: CDR1 MGHRA, CDR2 YSYEKL. This CDR3 spans 12 amino acids. The CDR3 DNA sequence: TGCGCCACCGGTCCAAGCTACAATGAGCAGTTCTTC. Its protein is CATGPSYNEQFF.

J is TRBJ1-2 and V is TRBV27, with TRBD1 matching over 7 bases. CDR3 size: 17 residues. The V and J ends lost 2 bases and 0 bases, in that order; junction bases with no gene match: 9. The germline CDR1 and CDR2 sequences are MNHEY and SMNVEV (reference sequence). The CDR3 loop is CASSLARRTGTNYGYTF. The CDR3, as DNA: TGTGCCAGCAGTTTAGCCCGGCGGACAGGAACTAACTATGGCTACACCTTC.

V usage is TRBV6-5 and J usage is TRBJ2-3; D gene unclear. This CDR3 spans 12 amino acids. Per germline, CDR1 MNHEY and CDR2 SVGAGI. Trimming took 9 bases from V and 3 from J, leaving 10 bases between them. The CDR3 DNA sequence: TGTGCCAGTGAATTCGGGACAGATACGCAGTATTTT. This gives the protein CASEFGTDTQYF.